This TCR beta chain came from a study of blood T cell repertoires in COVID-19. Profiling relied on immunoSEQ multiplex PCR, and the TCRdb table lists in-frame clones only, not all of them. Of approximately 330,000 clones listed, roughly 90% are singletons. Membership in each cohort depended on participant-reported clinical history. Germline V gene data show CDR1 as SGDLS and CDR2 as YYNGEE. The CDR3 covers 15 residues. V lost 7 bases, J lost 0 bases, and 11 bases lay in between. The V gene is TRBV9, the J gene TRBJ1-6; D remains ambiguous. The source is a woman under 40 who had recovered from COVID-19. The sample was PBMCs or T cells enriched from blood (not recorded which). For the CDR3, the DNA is TGTGCCAGCGCCTTTGGTAGCTCCTATAATTCACCCCTCCACTTT. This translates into CASAFGSSYNSPLHF.